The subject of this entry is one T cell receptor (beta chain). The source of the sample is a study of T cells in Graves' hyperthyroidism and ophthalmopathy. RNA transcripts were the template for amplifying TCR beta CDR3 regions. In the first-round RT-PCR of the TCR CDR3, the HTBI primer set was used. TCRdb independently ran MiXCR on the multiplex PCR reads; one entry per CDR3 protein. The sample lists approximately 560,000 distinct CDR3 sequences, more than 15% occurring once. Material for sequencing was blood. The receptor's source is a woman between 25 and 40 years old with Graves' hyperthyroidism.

CDR3 sequence reads: CASTRDWGLETQYF. CDR3 coding DNA: TGCGCCAGCACCAGGGATTGGGGCTTAGAGACCCAGTACTTC. The V and J genes are TRBV5-1 and TRBJ2-5; D perhaps matches TRBD1 (5 bases). The CDR3 runs to 14 residues. Trimming left V 6 bases short and J 4 bases short, with 16 bases between. CDR1 is SGHRS and CDR2 is YFSETQ in the germline V gene.